Below, one TCR beta chain is given with its context. Antigen unknown. Libraries were prepared by immunoSEQ multiplex PCR; TCRdb keeps only in-frame clonotypes and omits some of them. The sample carries tens of thousands of clones, over 90% recorded once. This entry comes from a study of T cells in tuberculosis. Overall study context: Sequenced TCRs come from CD1B-GMM tetramer-binding T cells. In South Africa, adults with active tuberculosis were compared with IGRA-negative and latently infected IGRA-positive adolescents.

Study-wide results and caveats: Active tuberculosis alpha repertoires lay closer to GMM-specific TCRs than controls'.

The V gene's germline CDR1 is SGHAT and CDR2 FQDESV (reference sequence). Trimming at V came to 5 bases and at J to 3 bases, leaving 4 bases not matched to a gene. This CDR3 is built from 13 residues. The rearrangement links TRBV11-1 to TRBJ2-7; 7 bases are shared with TRBD1. This clonotype originated in a donor aged 10-29 years with latent tuberculosis or without tuberculosis infection. Source material: PBMCs. CDR3 bases: TGTGCCAGCAGCCCATGGGACAGCTACGAGCAGTACTTC. Its translation: CASSPWDSYEQYF.